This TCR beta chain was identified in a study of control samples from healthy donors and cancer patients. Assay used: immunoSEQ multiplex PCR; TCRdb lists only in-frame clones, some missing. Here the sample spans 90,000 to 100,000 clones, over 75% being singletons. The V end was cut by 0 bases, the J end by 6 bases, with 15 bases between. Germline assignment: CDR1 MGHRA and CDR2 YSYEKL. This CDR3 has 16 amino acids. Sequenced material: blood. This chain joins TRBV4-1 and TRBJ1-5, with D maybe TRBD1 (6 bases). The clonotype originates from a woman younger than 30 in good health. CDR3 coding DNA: TGCGCCAGCAGCCAAGATCACTTGGGGGGGGCTCAGCCCCAGCATTTT. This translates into CASSQDHLGGAQPQHF.